Below are 16 T cell receptor beta chains sequenced from a single sample in a study of T cells after yellow fever vaccination. TCRdb re-analysed the 5' RACE reads in MiXCR, keeping a single row per CDR3 protein. The data show some 150,000 distinct CDR3 sequences, approximately 6.6% seen once. Specimen: CD4+ T cells sorted from PBMCs, collected 10 days after the yellow fever booster vaccination. Source of these receptors: a young man who received the YFV17D yellow fever vaccine.

At least ten counts were recorded for this clonotype. The V gene is TRBV7-2, the J gene TRBJ2-5; no definite D call. CDR3 length: 14 amino acids. Deletions cut 5 bases from V and 1 base from J, with 11 bases between. The germline V gene encodes CDR1 SGHTA and CDR2 FQGNSA. The CDR3 is CASSPRTAQETQYF. DNA for the CDR3: TGTGCCAGCAGCCCCCGGACGGCCCAAGAGACCCAGTACTTC.

The table lists this clonotype with many counts. The V gene is TRBV12-3 or TRBV12-4, the J gene TRBJ2-7; 7 bases match TRBD2. This CDR3 has 14 amino acids. The ends lost 4 bases at V and 5 bases at J; junction bases unmatched: 8. The CDR3 loop is CASSWGGGPHEQYF. CDR3 nucleotide sequence: TGTGCCAGCAGTTGGGGGGGAGGGCCACACGAGCAGTACTTC.

This clonotype was found a few times. The rearrangement joins TRBV6-6 to TRBJ1-1; TRBD1 matches 7 bases. The V and J ends lost 9 bases and 3 bases, in that order; junction bases with no gene match: 7. Germline CDR1 is MNHNY and CDR2 is SVGAGI (reference sequence). This CDR3 is 13 amino acids long. The CDR3 sequence is CASKDRDYTEAFF. The CDR3 DNA reads as TGTGCCAGTAAAGACAGGGACTACACTGAAGCTTTCTTT.

This clonotype was recorded many times. The chain carries TRBV11-1 and TRBJ1-1, with 12 bases that match TRBD1. V lost 3 bases to trimming and J lost 6 bases; unmatched junction nucleotides: 5. Germline assignment: CDR1 SGHAT and CDR2 FQDESV (reference sequence). The CDR3 loop spans 15 amino acids. This chain's CDR3 is CASSFGDRGLAEAFF. As DNA, the CDR3 is TGTGCCAGCAGCTTTGGGGACAGGGGGCTGGCTGAAGCTTTCTTT.

This clonotype came up many times. The rearrangement links TRBV7-2 to TRBJ2-7; D remains ambiguous. The ends were cut back, 7 bases at V and 7 bases at J, with 14 bases in the middle. Germline V lookup: CDR1 SGHTA, CDR2 FQGNSA. CDR3 length equals 12 residues. DNA of the CDR3: TGTGCCAGCAACCTAAGACTCGGAGAGCAGTACTTC. This encodes CASNLRLGEQYF. The whole variable domain, filled in from reference TRBV7-2 and TRBJ2-7, reads GAGVSQSPSNKVTEKGKDVELRCDPISGHTALYWYRQSLGQGLEFLIYFQGNSAPDKSGLPSDRFSAERTGGSVSTLTIQRTQQEDSAVYLCASNLRLGEQYFGPGTRLTVT.

This clonotype was seen repeatedly, ten times or more. V gene TRBV29-1 combines with J gene TRBJ2-4; TRBD2 matches 11 bases. The trim removed 6 bases at V and 10 bases at J, leaving 11 bases unmatched. Germline loops: CDR1 SQVTM, CDR2 ANQGSEA. The CDR3 totals 14 residues. As DNA, the CDR3 is TGCAGCGTCAAAGGACTAGCGGGCCGACCTATTCAGTACTTC. It is translated as CSVKGLAGRPIQYF.

This clonotype was seen many times. The chain uses TRBV7-3 and TRBJ2-2; D possibly uses TRBD1 or TRBD2 (5 bases each). With 5 bases removed from V and 0 bases from J, the gap between germline ends came to 10 bases. Looked up from germline, CDR1 is SGHTA and CDR2 is FQGTGA. The CDR3 is 15 amino acids. This chain's CDR3 is CASSRGPANTGELFF. Here the CDR3 DNA reads TGTGCCAGCAGCAGGGGACCGGCGAACACCGGGGAGCTGTTTTTT.

Many counts were recorded for this clonotype. This sequence joins TRBV2 and TRBJ2-2, with D possibly TRBD2 on 6 matching bases. Germline V gene lookup returns CDR1 SNHLY and CDR2 FYNNEI. The germline V and J ends were trimmed by 7 bases and 6 bases, with 12 bases remaining between them. This CDR3 is 13 amino acids long. The CDR3 nucleotides read TGTGCCAGCATCGAAACGGGGGCCGGGGAGCTGTTTTTT. This translates into CASIETGAGELFF.

This clonotype was seen repeatedly, ten times or more. V gene TRBV10-3 combines with J gene TRBJ1-2, with D perhaps TRBD1 (5 bases). Germline V lookup: CDR1 ENHRY, CDR2 SYGVKD. This CDR3 is built from 13 residues. V gave up 6 bases and J gave up 6 bases, with 14 bases separating them. The CDR3 nucleotides are TGTGCCATCAGGTCAGGGACGGCGGATGGCTACACCTTC. This encodes CAIRSGTADGYTF.

This clonotype was observed at least ten times. The V gene is TRBV28, the J gene TRBJ2-7; no clear D gene. Trimming took off 4 bases at V and 0 bases at J, with 10 bases between the two ends. This CDR3 comprises 14 residues. CDR1 MDHEN and CDR2 SYDVKM come from the germline V gene. The CDR3: CASSYVRPSYEQYF. CDR3 DNA: TGTGCCAGCAGTTATGTCCGGCCCTCCTACGAGCAGTACTTC.

This clonotype was seen repeatedly, ten times or more. This chain connects TRBV20-1 to TRBJ1-1; D call uncertain. The CDR3 runs to 13 residues. CDR1 is DFQATT, CDR2 SNEGSKA, per germline (reference sequence). Trimming removed 0 bases at V and 1 base at J, with 6 bases between. The CDR3 protein is CSARDGGNTEAFF. In DNA form, the CDR3 reads TGCAGTGCTAGAGATGGTGGGAACACTGAAGCTTTCTTT.

This clonotype was seen ten or more times. V is TRBV5-1 and J is TRBJ2-5, with 12 bases identical to TRBD1. The CDR3 length is 14 residues. J was trimmed by 5 bases and V by 6 bases; bases with no gene match: 5. Germline lookup yields CDR1 SGHRS and CDR2 YFSETQ. CDR3 in DNA: TGCGCCAGCAAGGGACAGGGGGCTGGGGAGACCCAGTACTTC. As protein: CASKGQGAGETQYF.

This clonotype was counted ten times or more. V and J are TRBV5-5 and TRBJ1-5; no reliable D call. The germline CDR1 and CDR2 sequences are SGHKS and YYEKEE (reference sequence). Trimming stripped 2 bases from V and 7 bases from J, with 10 bases between. The CDR3 has 13 amino acids. CDR3: CASSFRVNQPQHF. The CDR3, as DNA: TGTGCCAGCAGCTTTCGGGTAAACCAGCCCCAGCATTTT.

Written as DNA, the CDR3 is TGTGCCAGCTCACCCCTACCCTCCGATACGCAGTATTTT. Protein: CASSPLPSDTQYF. The chain links TRBV18 to TRBJ2-3; D gene uncertain. CDR3 length equals 13 residues. CDR1 and CDR2 (germline): KGHSH, LQKENI. Trimming left V 3 bases short and J 6 bases short, with 10 bases between.

This clonotype was recorded many times. CDR3 sequence (DNA): TGTGCCAGCAGGGGGGGAGGGGGAGAACCCTACGAGCAGTACTTC. Its protein product is CASRGGGGEPYEQYF. The rearrangement joins TRBV25-1 to TRBJ2-7, with a tentative D call TRBD2 (7 bases). CDR1 and CDR2 from the germline V gene are MGHDK and SYGVNS. V gave up 6 bases and J gave up 2 bases, with 17 bases separating them. There are 15 residues in the CDR3.

This clonotype was detected ten times or more. V gene TRBV5-1 combines with J gene TRBJ2-2, with D perhaps matching TRBD1 or TRBD2 (6 bases each). Trimming removed 6 bases from V and 1 base from J, with 13 bases in between. Germline V gene data show CDR1 as SGHRS and CDR2 as YFSETQ. CDR3 length equals 15 residues. CDR3 protein: CASNEGGLNTGELFF. DNA of the CDR3: TGCGCCAGCAATGAGGGGGGATTGAACACCGGGGAGCTGTTTTTT.